The clone carrying this TCR beta chain was found a few times. This entry belongs to a study of blood T cells in healthy people across ages. Sample-barcoded 5' priming and a J-beta primer mix drove a second PCR of roughly 6 to 12 cycles. MiXCR was run by TCRdb on the 5' RACE reads, yielding one entry per CDR3 protein. The sample contains about 680,000 distinct CDR3 sequences, approximately 50% of which appear only once. Sequenced: blood. The TCR comes from a woman aged 60-75 years in good health.

The CDR3 DNA follows: TGCAGTGCACCGAGGAGGGGGAGAGGGTCAGATACGCAGTATTTT. Translated: CSAPRRGRGSDTQYF. This sequence joins TRBV20-1 and TRBJ2-3; D is perhaps TRBD1 or TRBD2 (6 bases each). This CDR3 region has 15 residues. Germline lookup yields CDR1 DFQATT and CDR2 SNEGSKA (reference sequence). Trimming cost V 6 bases and J 4 bases, with 20 bases left between them.